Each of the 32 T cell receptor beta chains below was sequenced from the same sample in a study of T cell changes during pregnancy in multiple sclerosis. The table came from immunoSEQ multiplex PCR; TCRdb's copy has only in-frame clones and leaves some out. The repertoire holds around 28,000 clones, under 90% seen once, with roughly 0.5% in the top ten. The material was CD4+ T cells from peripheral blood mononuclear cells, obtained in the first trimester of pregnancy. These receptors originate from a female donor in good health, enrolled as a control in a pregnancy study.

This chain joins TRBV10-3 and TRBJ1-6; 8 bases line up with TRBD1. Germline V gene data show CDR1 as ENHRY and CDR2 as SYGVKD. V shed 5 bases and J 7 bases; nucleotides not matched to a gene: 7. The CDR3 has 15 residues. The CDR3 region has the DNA TGTGCCATCAGTCGGGACAGGCCAGTCAATTCACCCCTCCACTTT. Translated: CAISRDRPVNSPLHF.

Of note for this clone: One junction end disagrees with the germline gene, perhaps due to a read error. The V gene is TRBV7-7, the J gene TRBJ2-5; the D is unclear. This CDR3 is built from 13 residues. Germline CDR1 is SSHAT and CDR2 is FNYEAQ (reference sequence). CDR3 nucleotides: TGTGCTAGCAGCTTAGGTAATCAAGAGACCCAGTACTTC. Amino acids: CASSLGNQETQYF.

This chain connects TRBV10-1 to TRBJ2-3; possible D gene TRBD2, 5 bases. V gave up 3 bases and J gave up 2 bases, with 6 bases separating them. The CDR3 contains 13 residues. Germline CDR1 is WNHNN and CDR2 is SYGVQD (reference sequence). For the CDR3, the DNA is TGCGCCAGCAGTGAAGACTACACAGATACGCAGTATTTT. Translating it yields CASSEDYTDTQYF.

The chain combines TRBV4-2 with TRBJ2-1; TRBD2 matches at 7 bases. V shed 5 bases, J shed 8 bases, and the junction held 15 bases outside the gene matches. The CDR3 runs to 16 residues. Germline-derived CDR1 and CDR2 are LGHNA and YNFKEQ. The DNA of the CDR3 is TGTGCCAGCAGCGGCCGGGACTACTATTTTGAGGATGAGCAGTTCTTC. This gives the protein CASSGRDYYFEDEQFF.

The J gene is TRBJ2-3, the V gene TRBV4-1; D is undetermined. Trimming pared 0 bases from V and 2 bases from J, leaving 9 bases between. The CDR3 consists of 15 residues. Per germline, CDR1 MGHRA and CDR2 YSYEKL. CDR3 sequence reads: CASSQEIAVTDTQYF. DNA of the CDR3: TGCGCCAGCAGCCAAGAGATTGCAGTCACAGATACGCAGTATTTT.

CDR3: CAISPGLAGEDEQFF. The CDR3 DNA is TGTGCCATCAGTCCGGGACTAGCGGGAGAGGATGAGCAGTTCTTC. The chain recombines TRBV10-3 with TRBJ2-1; 14 positions agree with TRBD2. Germline CDR1 and CDR2: ENHRY and SYGVKD. The CDR3 loop spans 15 amino acids. The V gene end was trimmed by 5 bases and the J gene end by 8 bases; junction bases not matched to a gene: 5.

CDR3 in DNA: TGTGCCAGCAGTTACGGGGGCCCCAACTATGGCTACACCTTC. Its translation is CASSYGGPNYGYTF. The V gene is TRBV6-5, the J gene TRBJ1-2; tentative D call: TRBD1 (6 bases). The CDR3 has 14 residues. Trimming shortened V by 2 bases and J by 2 bases, and 9 bases separated the two germline ends. In germline, CDR1 is MNHEY, CDR2 SVGAGI.

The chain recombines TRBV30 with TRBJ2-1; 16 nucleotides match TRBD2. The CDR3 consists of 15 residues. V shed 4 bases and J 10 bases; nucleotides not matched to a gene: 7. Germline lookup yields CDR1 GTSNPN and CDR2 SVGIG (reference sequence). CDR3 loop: CAWMGLAGGSSEQFF. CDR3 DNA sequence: TGTGCCTGGATGGGACTAGCGGGGGGGTCCTCGGAGCAGTTCTTC.

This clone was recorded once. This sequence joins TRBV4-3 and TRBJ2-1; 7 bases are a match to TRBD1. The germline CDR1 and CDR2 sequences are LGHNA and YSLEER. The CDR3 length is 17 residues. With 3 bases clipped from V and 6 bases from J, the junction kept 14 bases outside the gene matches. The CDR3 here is CASSHDPTGYEINEQFF. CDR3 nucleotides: TGCGCCAGCAGCCACGATCCGACAGGGTATGAAATCAATGAGCAGTTCTTC.

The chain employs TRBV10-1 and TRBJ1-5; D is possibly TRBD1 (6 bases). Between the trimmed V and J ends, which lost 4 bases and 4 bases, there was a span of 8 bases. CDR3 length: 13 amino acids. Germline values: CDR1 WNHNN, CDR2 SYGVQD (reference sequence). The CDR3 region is CASSATGNQPQHF. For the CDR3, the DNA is TGCGCCAGCAGTGCAACAGGGAATCAGCCCCAGCATTTT.

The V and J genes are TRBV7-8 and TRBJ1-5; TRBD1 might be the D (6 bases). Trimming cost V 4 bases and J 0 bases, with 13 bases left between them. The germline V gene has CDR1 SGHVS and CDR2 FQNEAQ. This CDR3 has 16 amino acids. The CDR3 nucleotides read TGTGCCAGCAGCTCCACGGGACAACCTAGCAATCAGCCCCAGCATTTT. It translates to CASSSTGQPSNQPQHF.

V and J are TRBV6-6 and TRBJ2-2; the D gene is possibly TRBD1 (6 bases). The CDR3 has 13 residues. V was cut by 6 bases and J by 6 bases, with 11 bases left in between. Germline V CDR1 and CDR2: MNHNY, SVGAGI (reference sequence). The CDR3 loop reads CASRPQGAGELFF. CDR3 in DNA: TGTGCCAGCAGACCACAGGGTGCCGGGGAGCTGTTTTTT.

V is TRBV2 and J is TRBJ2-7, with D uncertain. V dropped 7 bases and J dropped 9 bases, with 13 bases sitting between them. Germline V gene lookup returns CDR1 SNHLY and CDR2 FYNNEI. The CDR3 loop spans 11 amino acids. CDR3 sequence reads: CASTEERLQYF. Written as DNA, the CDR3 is TGTGCCAGCACCGAGGAGAGACTGCAGTACTTC.

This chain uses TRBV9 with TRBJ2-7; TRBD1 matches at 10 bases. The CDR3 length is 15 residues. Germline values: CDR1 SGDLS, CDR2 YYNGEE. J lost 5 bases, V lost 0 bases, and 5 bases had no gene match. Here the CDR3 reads CASSVEGTGVHEQYF. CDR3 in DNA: TGTGCCAGCAGCGTAGAGGGGACAGGGGTCCACGAGCAGTACTTC. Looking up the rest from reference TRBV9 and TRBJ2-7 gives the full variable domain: DSGVTQTPKHLITATGQRVTLRCSPRSGDLSVYWYQQSLDQGLQFLIQYYNGEERAKGNILERFSAQQFPDLHSELNLSSLELGDSALYFCASSVEGTGVHEQYFGPGTRLTVT.

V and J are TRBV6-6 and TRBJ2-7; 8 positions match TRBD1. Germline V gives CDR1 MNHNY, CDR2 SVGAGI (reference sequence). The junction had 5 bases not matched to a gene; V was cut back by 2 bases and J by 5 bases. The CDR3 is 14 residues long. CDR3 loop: CASSYRDRQDEQYF. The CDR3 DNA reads TGTGCCAGCAGTTACCGGGACAGGCAGGACGAGCAGTACTTC.

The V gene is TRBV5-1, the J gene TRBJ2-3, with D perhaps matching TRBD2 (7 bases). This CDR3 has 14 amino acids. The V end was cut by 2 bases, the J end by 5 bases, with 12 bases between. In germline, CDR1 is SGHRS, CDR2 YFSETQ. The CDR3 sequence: CASSLGGGQDTQYF. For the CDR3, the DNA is TGCGCCAGCAGCTTAGGGGGGGGGCAAGATACGCAGTATTTT.

CDR3 residues: CASTPTGTGEETQYF. Written as DNA, the CDR3 is TGCGCCAGCACCCCCACCGGGACAGGGGAAGAGACCCAGTACTTC. This chain connects TRBV5-1 to TRBJ2-5; 10 bases map to TRBD1. Germline V gives CDR1 SGHRS, CDR2 YFSETQ. V shed 6 bases, J shed 3 bases, and the junction held 8 bases outside the gene matches. The CDR3 length is 15 residues.

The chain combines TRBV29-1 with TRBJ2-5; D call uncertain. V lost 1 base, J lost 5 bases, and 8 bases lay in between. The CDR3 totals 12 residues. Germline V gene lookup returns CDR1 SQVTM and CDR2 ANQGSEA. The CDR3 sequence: CSVEGLGETQYF. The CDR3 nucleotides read TGCAGCGTTGAAGGACTTGGGGAGACCCAGTACTTC.

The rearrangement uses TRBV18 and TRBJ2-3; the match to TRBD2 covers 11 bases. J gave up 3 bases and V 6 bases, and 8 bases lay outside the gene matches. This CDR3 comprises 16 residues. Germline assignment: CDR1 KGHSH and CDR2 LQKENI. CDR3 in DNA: TGTGCCAGCTCGCAGGGGCTAGCGGGAGGAACAGATACGCAGTATTTT. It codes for CASSQGLAGGTDTQYF.

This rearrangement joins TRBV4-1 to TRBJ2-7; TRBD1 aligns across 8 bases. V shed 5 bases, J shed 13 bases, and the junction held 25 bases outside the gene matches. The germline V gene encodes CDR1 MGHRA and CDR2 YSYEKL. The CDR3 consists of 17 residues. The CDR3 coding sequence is TGCGCCAGCAGCAACTCCAAGTCCCGGGACAGGACAATTGGTGGCTACTTC. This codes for CASSNSKSRDRTIGGYF.

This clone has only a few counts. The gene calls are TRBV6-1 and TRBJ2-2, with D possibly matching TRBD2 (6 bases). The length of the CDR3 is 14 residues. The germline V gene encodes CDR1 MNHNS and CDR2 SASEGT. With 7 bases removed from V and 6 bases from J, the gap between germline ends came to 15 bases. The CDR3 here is CASNRDSPPGELFF. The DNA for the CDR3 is TGTGCCAGCAATAGGGACTCTCCGCCCGGGGAGCTGTTTTTT.

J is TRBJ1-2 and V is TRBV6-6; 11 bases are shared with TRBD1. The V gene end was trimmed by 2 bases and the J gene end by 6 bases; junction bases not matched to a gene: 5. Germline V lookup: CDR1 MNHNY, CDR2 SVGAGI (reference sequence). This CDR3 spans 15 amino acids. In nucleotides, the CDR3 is TGTGCCAGCAGTTACGACGGGACAGGGGGGGATGGCTACACCTTC. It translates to CASSYDGTGGDGYTF.

CDR3 sequence reads: CASSQADSPYEQYF. CDR3 DNA sequence: TGTGCCAGCAGCCAGGCGGACAGTCCCTACGAGCAGTACTTC. The chain carries TRBV4-2 and TRBJ2-7; D possibly corresponds to TRBD1 (6 bases). V was cut by 3 bases and J by 2 bases, with 11 bases left in between. The germline gives CDR1 LGHNA, CDR2 YNFKEQ. CDR3 length: 14 residues.

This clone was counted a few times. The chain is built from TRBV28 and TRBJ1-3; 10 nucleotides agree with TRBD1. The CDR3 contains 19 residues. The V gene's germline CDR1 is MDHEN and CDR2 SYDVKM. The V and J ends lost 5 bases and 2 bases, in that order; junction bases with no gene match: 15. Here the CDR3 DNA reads TGTGCCAGCAGTCCACGAACCGGGACAGGGGTGGGAACTGGAAACACCATATATTTT. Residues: CASSPRTGTGVGTGNTIYF.

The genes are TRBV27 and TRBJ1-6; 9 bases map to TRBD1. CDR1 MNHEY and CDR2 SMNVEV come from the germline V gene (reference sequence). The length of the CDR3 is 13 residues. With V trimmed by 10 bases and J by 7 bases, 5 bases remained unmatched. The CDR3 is CATTGGLNSPLHF. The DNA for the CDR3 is TGTGCCACCACAGGGGGCCTCAATTCACCCCTCCACTTT.

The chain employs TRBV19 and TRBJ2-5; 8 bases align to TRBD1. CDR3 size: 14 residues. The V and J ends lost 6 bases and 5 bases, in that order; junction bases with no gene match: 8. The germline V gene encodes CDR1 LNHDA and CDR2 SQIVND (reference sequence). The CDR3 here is CASSNPGGEETQYF. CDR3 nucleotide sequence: TGTGCCAGTAGCAACCCAGGGGGCGAGGAGACCCAGTACTTC.

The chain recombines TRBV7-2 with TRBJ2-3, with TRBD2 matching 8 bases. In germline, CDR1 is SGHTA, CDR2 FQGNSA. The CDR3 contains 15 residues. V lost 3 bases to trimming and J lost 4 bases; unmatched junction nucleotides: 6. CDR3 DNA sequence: TGTGCCAGCAGCTTTTATACTAGCGGCTCAGATACGCAGTATTTT. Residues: CASSFYTSGSDTQYF. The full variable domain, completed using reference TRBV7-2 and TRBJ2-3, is GAGVSQSPSNKVTEKGKDVELRCDPISGHTALYWYRQSLGQGLEFLIYFQGNSAPDKSGLPSDRFSAERTGGSVSTLTIQRTQQEDSAVYLCASSFYTSGSDTQYFGPGTRLTVL.

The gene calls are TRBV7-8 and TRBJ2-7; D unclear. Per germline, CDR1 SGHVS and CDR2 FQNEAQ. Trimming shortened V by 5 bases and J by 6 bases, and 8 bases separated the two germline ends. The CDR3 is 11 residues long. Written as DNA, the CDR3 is TGTGCCAGCAGCGACTTGGGCGAGCAGTACTTC. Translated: CASSDLGEQYF.

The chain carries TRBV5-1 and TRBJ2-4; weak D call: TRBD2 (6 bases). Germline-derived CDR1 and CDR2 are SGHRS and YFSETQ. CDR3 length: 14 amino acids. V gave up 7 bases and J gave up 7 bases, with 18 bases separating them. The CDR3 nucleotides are TGCGCCAGCCGATATGGAGGGTCGGGTAACATTCAGTACTTC. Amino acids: CASRYGGSGNIQYF.

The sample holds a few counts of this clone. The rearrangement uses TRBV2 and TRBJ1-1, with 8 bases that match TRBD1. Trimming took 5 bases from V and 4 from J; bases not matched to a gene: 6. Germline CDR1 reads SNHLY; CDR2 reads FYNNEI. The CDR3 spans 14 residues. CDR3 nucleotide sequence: TGTGCCAGCAGTTCCCAGGGGGCTGGCACTGAAGCTTTCTTT. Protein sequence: CASSSQGAGTEAFF.

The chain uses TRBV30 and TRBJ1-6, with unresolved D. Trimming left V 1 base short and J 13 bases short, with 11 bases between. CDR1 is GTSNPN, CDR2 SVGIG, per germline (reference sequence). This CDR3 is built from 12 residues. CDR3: CAWSAQDRPLHF. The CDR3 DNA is TGTGCCTGGAGTGCGCAGGATCGGCCCCTCCACTTT.

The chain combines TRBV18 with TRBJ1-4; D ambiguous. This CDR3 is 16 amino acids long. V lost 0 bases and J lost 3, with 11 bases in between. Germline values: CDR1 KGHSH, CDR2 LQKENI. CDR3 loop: CASSPPGGWPNEKLFF. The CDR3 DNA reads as TGTGCCAGCTCACCACCGGGAGGGTGGCCTAATGAAAAACTGTTTTTT.